Sequencing of this T cell receptor beta chain was carried out in a study of T-cell memory formation after mild COVID-19. V lost 5 bases and J lost 4, with 12 bases in between. CDR1 DFQATT and CDR2 SNEGSKA come from the germline V gene (reference sequence). This CDR3 spans 13 amino acids. There are a few counts of this clonotype. TCRdb reanalysed the 5' RACE reads using MiXCR and keeps one entry per CDR3 protein. The sample holds under 300,000 distinct CDR3 sequences, 7.5% to 9.5% seen once. The sample taken for sequencing was PBMCs or a T cell subset sorted from them (not recorded which). This chain connects TRBV20-1 to TRBJ2-1; D is ambiguous. This receptor was obtained from a man between 18 and 35 years old who had mild COVID-19 (a few samples of this study predate the infection). Cell type and time point are not known. The CDR3 nucleotides are TGCAGTGCTGGCCCTGACGGGTACAATGAGCAGTTCTTC. Translation gives CSAGPDGYNEQFF.